This T cell receptor (beta chain) stems from a study of blood T cell repertoires in COVID-19. Study in general: Acute-phase and convalescent COVID-19 samples originated in the United States, Italy and Spain.

The cohort comprised adults aged about 18 to 89 years residing in under 30 US areas. Clinical history reported by participants formed the basis on which cohorts were assigned. The germline V gene encodes CDR1 SGHVS and CDR2 FQNEAQ. V lost 0 bases and J lost 15; bases outside the gene matches: 7. This CDR3 is 13 amino acids long. In the authors' methods: Amplified reference gene primers provided the basis for estimating nucleated cell counts. The table came from immunoSEQ multiplex PCR; TCRdb's copy has only in-frame clones and leaves some out. V and J calls and clone size follow that table, whereas D and trimming were derived from the DNA. The sample contains 150,000 to 200,000 clones, about 91% of which appear only once.

This receptor was identified in a woman aged 18-29 years who had recovered from COVID-19. The sequencing sample was made of PBMCs or T cells enriched from blood (not recorded which). V gene TRBV7-8 combines with J gene TRBJ2-1, with 8 bases identical to TRBD1. The CDR3 DNA reads as TGTGCCAGCAGCTTAGCGGTGTCAGGGGGCTTGTTCTTC. It encodes CASSLAVSGGLFF.